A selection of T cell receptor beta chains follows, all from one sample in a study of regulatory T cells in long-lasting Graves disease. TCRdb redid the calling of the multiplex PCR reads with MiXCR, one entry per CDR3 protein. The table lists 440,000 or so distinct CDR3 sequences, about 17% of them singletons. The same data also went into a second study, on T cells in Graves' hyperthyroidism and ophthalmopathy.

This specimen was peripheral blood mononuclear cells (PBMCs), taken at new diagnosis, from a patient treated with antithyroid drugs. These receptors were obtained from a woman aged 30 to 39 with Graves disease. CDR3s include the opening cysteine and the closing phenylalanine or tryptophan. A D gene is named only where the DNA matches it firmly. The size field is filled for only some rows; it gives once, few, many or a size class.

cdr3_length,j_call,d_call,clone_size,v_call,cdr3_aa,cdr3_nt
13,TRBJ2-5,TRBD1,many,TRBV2,CASTSGTEETQYF,TGTGCCAGCACCTCCGGGACAGAAGAGACCCAGTACTTC
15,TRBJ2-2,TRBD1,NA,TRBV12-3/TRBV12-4,CASSPGTVRTGELFF,TGTGCCAGCAGCCCTGGGACAGTTCGTACCGGGGAGCTGTTTTTT
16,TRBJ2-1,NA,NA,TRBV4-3,CASSQESGGLGNEQFF,TGCGCCAGCAGCCAAGAGAGCGGAGGCCTCGGGAATGAGCAGTTCTTC
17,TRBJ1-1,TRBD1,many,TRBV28,CASSSRTGGFRNTEAFF,TGTGCCAGCAGTTCCCGGACAGGGGGATTTAGGAACACTGAAGCTTTCTTT
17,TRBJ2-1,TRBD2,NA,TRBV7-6,CASSLPSGLAGFNEQFF,TGTGCCAGCAGCTTGCCCTCGGGACTAGCGGGATTCAATGAGCAGTTCTTC
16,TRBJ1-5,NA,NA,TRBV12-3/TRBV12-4,CASSLGDGGGFQPQHF,TGTGCCAGCAGTTTGGGGGATGGGGGGGGTTTTCAGCCCCAGCATTTT
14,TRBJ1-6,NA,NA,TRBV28,CASGRLRGNSPLHF,TGTGCCAGCGGACGGCTCAGGGGCAATTCACCCCTCCACTTT
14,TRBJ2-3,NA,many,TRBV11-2,CASSPPASTDTQYF,TGTGCCAGCAGCCCCCCGGCTAGCACAGATACGCAGTATTTT
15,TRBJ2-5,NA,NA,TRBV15,CATSRVYGVEETQYF,TGTGCCACCAGCAGAGTTTATGGGGTAGAAGAGACCCAGTACTTC
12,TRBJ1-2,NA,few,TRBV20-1,CSASLNNYGYTF,TGCAGTGCTAGTCTTAATAACTATGGCTACACCTTC